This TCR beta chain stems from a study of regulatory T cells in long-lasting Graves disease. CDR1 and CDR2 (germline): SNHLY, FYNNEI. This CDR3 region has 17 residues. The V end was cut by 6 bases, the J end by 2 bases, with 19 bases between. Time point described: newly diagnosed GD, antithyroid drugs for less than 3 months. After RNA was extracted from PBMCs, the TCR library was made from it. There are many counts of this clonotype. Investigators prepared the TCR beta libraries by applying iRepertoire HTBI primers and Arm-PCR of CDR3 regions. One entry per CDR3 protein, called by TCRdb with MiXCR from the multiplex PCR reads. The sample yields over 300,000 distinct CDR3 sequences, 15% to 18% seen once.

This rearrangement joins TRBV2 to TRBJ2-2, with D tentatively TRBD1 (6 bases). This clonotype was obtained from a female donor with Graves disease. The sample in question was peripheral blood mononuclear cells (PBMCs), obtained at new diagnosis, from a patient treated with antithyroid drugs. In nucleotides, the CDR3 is TGTGCCAGCAGCTTCCAGGGAGACAGGACCAACACCGGGGAGCTGTTTTTT. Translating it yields CASSFQGDRTNTGELFF.